This is a list of T cell receptor beta chains from one sample in a study of graft-versus-host responses after intestinal transplantation. These TCRs are of unknown antigen specificity. The method was immunoSEQ multiplex PCR; TCRdb's version includes in-frame clones alone and lacks a portion of them. This table has about 110,000 clones, about nine tenths appearing once. Sample: unstimulated CD4+ T cells sorted from spleen or lymph node cells, taken before transplant. The receptors stem from a human donor who was the organ donor for an intestinal transplant. Each CDR3 is given with its conserved first and last residue. The order of the fields is J gene, D gene, clone size, V gene, CDR3 DNA, CDR3 protein. A D gene is named only where the DNA matches it firmly. A clone size is listed for some rows: how often the clone was seen (once, few, many), or a class if it is expanded.

TRBJ2-3,.,.,TRBV9,TGTGCCAGCAGCGACAGGGTATACACAGATACGCAGTATTTT,CASSDRVYTDTQYF
TRBJ2-6,.,.,TRBV4-1,TGCGCCAGCAGCCAAGGAAGGAGCCCCGTCCTGACTTTC,CASSQGRSPVLTF
TRBJ1-4,TRBD1,few,TRBV19,TGTGCCACACAACCGGGACAGGGTAGTGGTTATGAAAAACTGTTTTTT,CATQPGQGSGYEKLFF
TRBJ2-2,TRBD1,.,TRBV6-5,TGTGCCAGCAGCCGGGACAGGACTAACACCGGGGAGCTGTTTTTT,CASSRDRTNTGELFF
TRBJ1-2,TRBD1,.,TRBV30,TGTGCCTGGAGTAGAGGGACAGGGTTTAGTTATGGCTACACCTTC,CAWSRGTGFSYGYTF
TRBJ1-2,.,once,TRBV6-5,TGTGCCAGCAGCCTCACCCTGGGGAACTATGGCTACACCTTC,CASSLTLGNYGYTF
TRBJ2-7,.,.,TRBV18,TGTGCCAGCTCACCCCCAGGCAGGAATAACTACGAGCAGTACTTC,CASSPPGRNNYEQYF
TRBJ2-3,TRBD2,.,TRBV10-2,TGCGCCAGCAGCAAGCGGGGGGGACAAGATACGCAGTATTTT,CASSKRGGQDTQYF
TRBJ2-1,TRBD1,.,TRBV10-3,TGTGCCAGTAAACGGGACAGCTCCTACAATGAGCAGTTCTTC,CASKRDSSYNEQFF
TRBJ1-2,TRBD1,.,TRBV29-1,TGCAGCGTTGGAAAGGACAGGAACTATGGCTACACCTTC,CSVGKDRNYGYTF
TRBJ1-2,.,once,TRBV5-6,TGTGCCAGCAGCTTGGGCCGGGGGCGAGGCTATGGCTACACCTTC,CASSLGRGRGYGYTF